The 9 T cell receptor beta chains reported below all come from one sample, sequenced in a study of shared clonotypes between healthy human individuals. Using immunoSEQ multiplex PCR, the repertoire was profiled, and TCRdb retains in-frame clones only, with some absent. The sample has some 1 million clones, approximately 68% seen once; the top ten hold roughly 1.5%. Source material: memory CD4+ T cells sorted from blood. Subset defined: CD45RA-negative fraction. The receptors stem from a man between 18 and 35 years old in good health.

This clone was detected only a few times. V is TRBV7-9 and J is TRBJ2-3, with TRBD1 identical over 9 bases. V lost 5 bases to trimming and J lost 4 bases; unmatched junction nucleotides: 7. The CDR3 sequence is 15 residues long. The germline gives CDR1 SEHNR, CDR2 FQNEAQ (reference sequence). CDR3 bases: TGTGCCAGCAGCCCCGGGACAGGGTGGGCAGATACGCAGTATTTT. It encodes CASSPGTGWADTQYF. The full variable domain, in which reference TRBV7-9 and TRBJ2-3 provide the parts outside the CDR3, is DTGVSQNPRHKITKRGQNVTFRCDPISEHNRLYWYRQTLGQGPEFLTYFQNEAQLEKSRLLSDRFSAERPKGSFSTLEIQRTEQGDSAMYLCASSPGTGWADTQYFGPGTRLTVL.

V usage is TRBV21-1 and J usage is TRBJ2-1. TRBV21-1 is flagged as a pseudogene. The CDR3 is 14 residues long. CDR3 sequence: CASSIRTPNNEQFF. The CDR3 region has the DNA TGTGCCAGCAGCATAAGGACCCCAAACAATGAGCAGTTCTTC.

The chain recombines TRBV27 with TRBJ1-1, with a possible D match to TRBD1 (5 bases). Germline loops: CDR1 MNHEY, CDR2 SMNVEV (reference sequence). This CDR3 contains 16 residues. V lost 2 bases to trimming and J lost 1 base, with 14 bases between them. The CDR3 region has the DNA TGTGCCAGCAGTTTAGGGCGGGGGTTACGGAACACTGAAGCTTTCTTT. Translation gives CASSLGRGLRNTEAFF.

This sequence joins TRBV6-1 and TRBJ1-3; D is ambiguous. Trimming cost V 0 bases and J 0 bases, with 12 bases left between them. Germline V gene data show CDR1 as MNHNS and CDR2 as SASEGT. The CDR3 sequence is 17 residues long. The CDR3 DNA reads as TGTGCCAGCAGTGAAGCGCTAAGCCAGCGCTCTGGAAACACCATATATTTT. Translating it yields CASSEALSQRSGNTIYF.

The rearrangement joins TRBV29-1 to TRBJ2-1; a weak D match, TRBD2 (6 bases). CDR3 length: 14 amino acids. The germline V gene has CDR1 SQVTM and CDR2 ANQGSEA. Written as DNA, the CDR3 is TGCAGGGTCTGGTCCGGGACTGTCGGCAATGAGCAGTTCTTC. Its translation is CRVWSGTVGNEQFF.

The chain employs TRBV5-1 and TRBJ2-4; unclear D gene. Germline lookup yields CDR1 SGHRS and CDR2 YFSETQ. Trimming removed 4 bases at V and 7 bases at J, with 18 bases between. The CDR3 sequence is 15 residues long. This chain's CDR3 is CASSPGQALENIQYF. In DNA form, the CDR3 reads TGCGCCAGCAGCCCCGGGCAGGCACTCGAGAACATTCAGTACTTC. The whole variable domain, remainder taken from reference TRBV5-1 and TRBJ2-4, is KAGVTQTPRYLIKTRGQQVTLSCSPISGHRSVSWYQQTPGQGLQFLFEYFSETQRNKGNFPGRFSGRQFSNSRSEMNVSTLELGDSALYLCASSPGQALENIQYFGAGTRLSVL.

About this clone: The same CDR3 is also encoded by other DNA sequences in this sample. This chain connects TRBV5-1 to TRBJ1-1; D gene unclear. The V gene lost 0 bases and the J gene lost 0 bases, with 3 bases spanning the gap. The CDR3 covers 13 residues. CDR1 is SGHRS and CDR2 is YFSETQ in the germline V gene. This CDR3 is CASSLGVNTEAFF. The CDR3 region has the DNA TGCGCCAGCAGCTTGGGGGTGAACACTGAAGCTTTCTTT.

This clone was counted a single time. This sample also contains other DNA sequences that code for the same CDR3. The CDR3 reads CASSPDRGTDTQYF. In DNA form, the CDR3 reads TGCGCCAGCAGCCCGGACAGGGGGACAGATACGCAGTATTTT. This chain links TRBV5-1 with TRBJ2-3; the match to TRBD1 covers 10 bases. Per germline, CDR1 SGHRS and CDR2 YFSETQ. The CDR3 contains 14 residues. The V gene end was trimmed by 4 bases and the J gene end by 3 bases; junction bases not matched to a gene: 2.

The chain is built from TRBV6-4 and TRBJ1-5; TRBD1 might be the D (6 bases). V was shortened by 4 bases and J by 1 base, with 20 bases between the two germline ends. From germline, CDR1 is MRHNA and CDR2 SNTAGT. This CDR3 is built from 18 residues. The CDR3 coding sequence is TGTGCCAGCAGTGTTTCCGGTGTTGGACAGCTAAGCAATCAGCCCCAGCATTTT. Translating it yields CASSVSGVGQLSNQPQHF.